This T cell receptor beta chain derives from a study of cytomegalovirus exposure and HLA in healthy donors. CDR3 length: 12 amino acids. Between the trimmed V and J ends, which lost 4 bases and 2 bases, there was a span of 8 bases. The germline V gene encodes CDR1 SQVTM and CDR2 ANQGSEA. Amplification used 60 Vbeta primers and 13 Jbeta primers. Clones were sequenced by immunoSEQ multiplex PCR, and TCRdb holds only the in-frame ones, with some missing. The table has about 170,000 clones, roughly 87% seen once. A remark on this clone: Other DNA sequences within the sample encode an identical CDR3.

The chain recombines TRBV29-1 with TRBJ1-1, with D possibly being TRBD1 (5 bases). The TCR originated in a girl aged 5 to 17 in good health and CMV-seropositive. The sequenced sample was PBMCs. CDR3 in amino acids: CSVGQGNTEAFF. The DNA of the CDR3 is TGCAGCGTTGGTCAGGGAAACACTGAAGCTTTCTTT. Full variable domain (missing parts from reference TRBV29-1 and TRBJ1-1): SAVISQKPSRDICQRGTSLTIQCQVDSQVTMMFWYRQQPGQSLTLIATANQGSEATYESGFVIDKFPISRPNLTFSTLTVSNMSPEDSSIYLCSVGQGNTEAFFGQGTRLTVV.